The 2 T cell receptor beta chains below were found in one sample sequenced in a study of blood T cells in healthy people across ages. For the second PCR, which ran for about 6 to 11 cycles, a sample-barcoded 5' primer and a J-beta primer mix were used. TCRdb re-analysed the 5' RACE reads in MiXCR, keeping a single row per CDR3 protein. The table shows approximately 400,000 distinct CDR3 sequences, with roughly half occurring only once. Sequencing input: blood. These TCRs come from a man aged 60 to 75 in good health.

This clonotype appeared once. This rearrangement joins TRBV7-3 to TRBJ2-7, with 7 positions matching TRBD2. The CDR3 is made up of 14 amino acids. V lost 2 bases to trimming and J lost 4 bases; unmatched junction nucleotides: 5. Germline CDR1 is SGHTA and CDR2 is FQGTGA. The CDR3 is CASSLSGRLYEQYF. The CDR3 DNA is TGTGCCAGCAGCTTATCCGGGAGGTTGTACGAGCAGTACTTC.

In this sample, this clonotype turned up a few times. The rearrangement joins TRBV6-5 to TRBJ1-1; 8 nucleotides agree with TRBD1. J was trimmed by 7 bases and V by 5 bases; bases with no gene match: 15. Germline V gene data show CDR1 as MNHEY and CDR2 as SVGAGI. This CDR3 comprises 16 residues. The CDR3 region has the DNA TGTGCCAGCAGTCACAACAGGGGGTTCCGGCGGGGTGAAGCTTTCTTT. Protein product: CASSHNRGFRRGEAFF.